The rows below give T cell receptor beta chains drawn from one sample of a study of shared clonotypes between healthy human individuals. This table comes from immunoSEQ multiplex PCR, and its TCRdb copy is limited to in-frame clones, with some not included. This repertoire shows roughly 2,000,000 clones, 93% found once; its top ten account for more than 1.5%. Sequencing was done on a sample of naive CD8+ T cells from PBMCs. The receptors originated from a man between 18 and 29 years old in good health. Some clones in this sample may be carry-over from other donors' samples. The conserved cysteine and the conserved F or W are not part of the CDR3 here. A D gene is named only where the DNA matches it firmly.

.,TRBV5-6,TRBJ1-5,ASSLGAVNQPQH
.,TRBV7-6,TRBJ2-3,ASSLGRGADTQY
TRBD2,TRBV19,TRBJ2-7,ASSIAASGSYEQY
.,TRBV4-3,TRBJ2-1,ASSQDSSPRYNEQF
.,TRBV19,TRBJ1-5,ASSIGGQPQH
.,TRBV4-3,TRBJ2-7,ASSQDLQNYEQY
.,TRBV4-2,TRBJ2-7,ASSQERRGNEQY
.,TRBV14,TRBJ1-2,ASSQGRGTAYGYT
TRBD1,TRBV2,TRBJ1-4,ASRPTRTGSGKLF
.,TRBV19,TRBJ2-7,ASSVGLRYEQY
.,TRBV7-8,TRBJ2-7,ASSLRPDGTYEQY
.,TRBV27,TRBJ2-1,ASSYIRDTEQF
.,TRBV9,TRBJ1-5,ASSNRRQGEPQH
TRBD1,TRBV19,TRBJ2-3,ASSIGTGATDTQY
.,TRBV6-5,TRBJ2-3,ASSPTRGTDTQY
TRBD1,TRBV27,TRBJ2-4,ASSPPQDRVKTPGAKNIQY
TRBD2,TRBV4-1,TRBJ2-1,ASSQDGPASGGNEQF
.,TRBV28,TRBJ2-3,ASSARKDVTDTQY
TRBD1,TRBV27,TRBJ2-7,ASRRGQGAREQY
.,TRBV11-2,TRBJ1-1,ASSLDPVNTEAF
.,TRBV20-1,TRBJ1-2,SAYLPIGYT
.,TRBV2,TRBJ2-2,ASRLLGGDTGELF
TRBD1,TRBV4-1,TRBJ1-5,ASSQFGTGVNQPQH
.,TRBV11-2,TRBJ1-1,ASSPGENTEAF
TRBD2,TRBV5-1,TRBJ2-3,ASSLGLAGGSSSTDTQY
TRBD1,TRBV6-1,TRBJ2-5,ASSFPDRGRKTQY
.,TRBV10-2,TRBJ1-1,ASRRAFLNTEAF
TRBD2,TRBV27,TRBJ2-1,ASIGLAGSSEQF
.,TRBV27,TRBJ1-2,ASSYTGGGEGYT
.,TRBV2,TRBJ2-1,ASRDDSGEQF
.,TRBV4-1,TRBJ2-7,ASSPVGAPISEQY
.,TRBV27,TRBJ1-1,ASSPHRRDEGAEAF
.,TRBV4-1,TRBJ1-5,ASSHVHRDILQPQH